This TCR beta chain was recorded in a study of T cells in Graves' hyperthyroidism and ophthalmopathy. CDR3 size: 14 residues. Trimming removed 3 bases at V and 0 bases at J, with 10 bases between. CDR1 and CDR2 from the germline V gene are SGHKS and YYEKEE (reference sequence). The CDR3 regions of TCR beta were amplified from RNA transcripts. HTBI primers were used for first-round RT-PCR of the TCR CDR3. TCRdb independently ran MiXCR on the multiplex PCR reads; one entry per CDR3 protein. Here the sample spans around 530,000 distinct CDR3 sequences, over 15% being singletons. The table lists this clonotype with a few counts. Antigen specificity is unknown. Overall study findings and caveats: The majority of expanded thyroid clonotypes above 0.001 also appeared in blood. In validation, the model predicted ophthalmopathy. These predictions came a median around 5.9 months before onset. In the analysis, a 13 V-J model separated ophthalmopathy from stable hyperthyroidism.

The V and J genes are TRBV5-5 and TRBJ2-7; D may be TRBD2 (5 bases). The TCR sequence derives from a woman between 18 and 29 years old with Graves' ophthalmopathy. Sample: blood. The CDR3 loop reads CASSSFSVSYEQYF. DNA for the CDR3: TGTGCCAGCAGCTCCTTTAGCGTCTCCTACGAGCAGTACTTC.